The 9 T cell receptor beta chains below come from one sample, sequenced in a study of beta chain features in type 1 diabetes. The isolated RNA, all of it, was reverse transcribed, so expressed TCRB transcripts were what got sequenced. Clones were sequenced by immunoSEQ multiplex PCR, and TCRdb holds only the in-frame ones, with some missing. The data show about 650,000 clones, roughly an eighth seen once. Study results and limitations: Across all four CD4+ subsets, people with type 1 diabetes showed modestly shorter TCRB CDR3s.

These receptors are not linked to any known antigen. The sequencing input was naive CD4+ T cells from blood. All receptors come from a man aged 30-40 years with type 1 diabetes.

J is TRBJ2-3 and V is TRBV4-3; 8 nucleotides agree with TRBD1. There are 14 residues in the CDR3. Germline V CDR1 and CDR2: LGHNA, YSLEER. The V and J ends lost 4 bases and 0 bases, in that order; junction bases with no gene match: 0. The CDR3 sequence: CASSRDRSTDTQYF. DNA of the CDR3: TGCGCCAGCAGCCGGGACAGGAGCACAGATACGCAGTATTTT.

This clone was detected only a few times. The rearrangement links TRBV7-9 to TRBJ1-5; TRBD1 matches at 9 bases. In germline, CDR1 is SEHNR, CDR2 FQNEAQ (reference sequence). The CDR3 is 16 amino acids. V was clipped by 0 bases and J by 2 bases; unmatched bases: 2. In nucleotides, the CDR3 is TGTGCCAGCAGCTTAGCGGACAGGGGCGGCAATCAGCCCCAGCATTTT. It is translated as CASSLADRGGNQPQHF.

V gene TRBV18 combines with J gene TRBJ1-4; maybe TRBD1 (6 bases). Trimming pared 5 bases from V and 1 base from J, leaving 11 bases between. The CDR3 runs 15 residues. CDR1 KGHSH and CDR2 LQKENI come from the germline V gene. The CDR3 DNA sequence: TGTGCCAGCTCAACGGCACAGGGAACTAATGAAAAACTGTTTTTT. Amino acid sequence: CASSTAQGTNEKLFF.

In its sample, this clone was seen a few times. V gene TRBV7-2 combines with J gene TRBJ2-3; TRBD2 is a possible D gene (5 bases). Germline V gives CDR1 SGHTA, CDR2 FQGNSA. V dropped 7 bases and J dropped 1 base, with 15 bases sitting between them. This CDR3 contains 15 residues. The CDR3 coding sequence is TGTGCCAGCAACCGCCCCGGGGTGGGCACAGATACGCAGTATTTT. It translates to CASNRPGVGTDTQYF.

The CDR3 loop reads CASSSQTGVGYGYTF. The CDR3 nucleotides are TGTGCCAGCAGCTCTCAGACAGGGGTGGGCTATGGCTACACCTTC. V gene TRBV9 combines with J gene TRBJ1-2, with TRBD1 matching over 8 bases. This CDR3 contains 15 residues. Germline V gene sequence: CDR1 SGDLS, CDR2 YYNGEE. Losses at the gene ends were 4 bases for V and 4 bases for J; bases not matched to a gene: 9.

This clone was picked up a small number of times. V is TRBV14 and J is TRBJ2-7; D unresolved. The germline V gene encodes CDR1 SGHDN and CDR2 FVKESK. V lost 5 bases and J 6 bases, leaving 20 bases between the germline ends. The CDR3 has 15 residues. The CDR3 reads CASSDSLLPLREQYF. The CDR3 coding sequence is TGTGCCAGCAGCGATAGCCTATTACCTCTACGCGAGCAGTACTTC.

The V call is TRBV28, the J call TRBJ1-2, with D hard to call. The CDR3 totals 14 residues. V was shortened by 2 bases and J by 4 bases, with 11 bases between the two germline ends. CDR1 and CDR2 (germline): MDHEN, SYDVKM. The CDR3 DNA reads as TGTGCCAGCAGTTTACGTCCTGGAACCTATGGCTACACCTTC. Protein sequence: CASSLRPGTYGYTF.

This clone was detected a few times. This CDR3 reads CASSLHTTPYQETQYF. CDR3 DNA: TGTGCCAGCAGCTTGCACACGACACCGTACCAAGAGACCCAGTACTTC. The rearrangement joins TRBV5-4 to TRBJ2-5; D ambiguous. Germline values: CDR1 SGHNT, CDR2 YYREEE (reference sequence). Trimming cost V 1 base and J 0 bases, with 13 bases left between them. The CDR3 loop spans 16 amino acids. The variable domain in full, completed from reference TRBV5-4 and TRBJ2-5, reads ETGVTQSPTHLIKTRGQQVTLRCSSQSGHNTVSWYQQALGQGPQFIFQYYREEENGRGNFPPRFSGLQFPNYSSELNVNALELDDSALYLCASSLHTTPYQETQYFGPGTRLLVL.

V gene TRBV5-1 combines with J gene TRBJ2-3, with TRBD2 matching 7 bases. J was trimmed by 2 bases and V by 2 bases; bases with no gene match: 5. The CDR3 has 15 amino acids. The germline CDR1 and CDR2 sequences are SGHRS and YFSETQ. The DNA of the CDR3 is TGCGCCAGCAGCTTCGGGACTAAAGACACAGATACGCAGTATTTT. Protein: CASSFGTKDTDTQYF.